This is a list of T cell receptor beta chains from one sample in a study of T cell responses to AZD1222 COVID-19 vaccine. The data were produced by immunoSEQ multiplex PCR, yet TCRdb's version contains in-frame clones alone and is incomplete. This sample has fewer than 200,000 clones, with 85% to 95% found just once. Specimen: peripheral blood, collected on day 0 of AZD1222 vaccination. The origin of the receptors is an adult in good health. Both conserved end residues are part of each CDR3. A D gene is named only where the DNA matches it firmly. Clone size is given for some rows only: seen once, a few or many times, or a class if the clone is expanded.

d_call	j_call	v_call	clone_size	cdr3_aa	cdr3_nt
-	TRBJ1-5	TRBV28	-	CASSHATGRHSNQPQHF	TGTGCCAGCAGTCATGCTACAGGGAGACATAGCAATCAGCCCCAGCATTTT
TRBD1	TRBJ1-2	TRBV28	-	CASSLQGARGYTF	TGTGCCAGCAGTCTACAGGGGGCGAGGGGCTACACCTTC
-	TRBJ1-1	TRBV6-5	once	CASRYSSLEAFF	TGTGCCAGCCGATACTCGAGCCTTGAAGCTTTCTTT
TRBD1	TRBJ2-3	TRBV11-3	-	CASSSDRGALSDTQYF	TGTGCCAGCAGCTCCGACAGGGGTGCTCTATCCGATACGCAGTATTTT
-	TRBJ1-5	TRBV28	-	CASSPPFNQPQHF	TGTGCCAGCAGCCCCCCCTTTAATCAGCCCCAGCATTTT
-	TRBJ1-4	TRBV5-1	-	CASSPSAVANEKLFF	TGCGCCAGCAGCCCCTCGGCGGTCGCTAATGAAAAACTGTTTTTT
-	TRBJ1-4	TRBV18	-	CASSPTTATNEKLFF	TGTGCCAGCTCCCCCACGACAGCAACTAATGAAAAACTGTTTTTT
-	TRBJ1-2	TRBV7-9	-	CASRDLGDYGYTF	TGTGCCAGCCGGGACCTCGGGGACTATGGCTACACCTTC
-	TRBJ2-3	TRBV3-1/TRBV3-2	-	CASSQEATRLSTDTQYF	TGTGCCAGCAGCCAAGAAGCAACGCGGCTTAGCACAGATACGCAGTATTTT
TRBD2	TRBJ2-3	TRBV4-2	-	CASSRETTSGGGPTDTQYF	TGTGCCAGCAGCAGAGAGACGACTAGCGGGGGGGGTCCGACAGATACGCAGTATTTT
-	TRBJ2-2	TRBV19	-	CASSIGHMNTGELFF	TGTGCCAGTAGTATAGGGCATATGAACACCGGGGAGCTGTTTTTT
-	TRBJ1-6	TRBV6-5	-	CASRLGQWGTPLHF	TGTGCCAGCAGATTGGGACAATGGGGGACACCCCTCCACTTT
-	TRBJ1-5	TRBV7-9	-	CASSLELEGSQPQHF	TGTGCCAGCAGCTTAGAGTTGGAGGGTTCTCAGCCCCAGCATTTT
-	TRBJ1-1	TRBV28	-	CASSFSAHGNTEAFF	TGTGCCAGCAGTTTTTCAGCCCACGGGAACACTGAAGCTTTCTTT
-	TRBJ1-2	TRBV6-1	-	CASTGSGLYGYTF	TGTGCCAGCACCGGCTCGGGACTCTATGGCTACACCTTC
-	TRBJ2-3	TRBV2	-	CASHPGSLYTDTQYF	TGTGCCAGCCACCCCGGCTCTCTTTACACAGATACGCAGTATTTT
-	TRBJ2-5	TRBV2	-	CASSVSVQETQYF	TGTGCCAGCAGCGTTAGCGTTCAAGAGACCCAGTACTTC
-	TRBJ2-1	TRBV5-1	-	CASTPEGQGSYNEQFF	TGCGCCAGCACCCCGGAAGGGCAGGGGTCCTACAATGAGCAGTTCTTC
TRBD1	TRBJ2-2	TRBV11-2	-	CASSRDRGPPGELFF	TGTGCCAGCAGCCGTGACAGGGGGCCCCCTGGGGAGCTGTTTTTT
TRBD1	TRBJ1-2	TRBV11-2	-	CASSFGTDLYGYTF	TGTGCCAGCAGCTTCGGGACAGACCTATATGGCTACACCTTC
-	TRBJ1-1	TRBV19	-	CASSTPAQNTEAFF	TGTGCCAGTAGTACGCCAGCTCAAAACACTGAAGCTTTCTTT
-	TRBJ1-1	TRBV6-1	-	CASSEIQAKNTEAFF	TGTGCCAGCAGTGAAATACAGGCTAAGAACACTGAAGCTTTCTTT
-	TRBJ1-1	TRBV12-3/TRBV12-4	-	CASSFRGGTEAFF	TGTGCCAGCAGTTTCCGGGGGGGCACTGAAGCTTTCTTT
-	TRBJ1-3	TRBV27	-	CASSPRGQRGNTIYF	TGTGCCAGCAGTCCCCGCGGACAGAGAGGAAACACCATATATTTT
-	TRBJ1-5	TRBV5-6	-	CASSRLLDRDRQPQHF	TGTGCCAGCAGCCGTTTGTTGGACCGGGACCGTCAGCCCCAGCATTTT
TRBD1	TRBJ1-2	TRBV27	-	CATSKRDRDGYTF	TGTGCCACCAGTAAGCGGGACAGGGACGGCTACACCTTC
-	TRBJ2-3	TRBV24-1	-	CATSDPKTGLTDTQYF	TGTGCCACCAGTGACCCGAAGACTGGCCTCACAGATACGCAGTATTTT
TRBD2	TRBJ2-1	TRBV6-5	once	CASSYSGGAPYNEQFF	TGTGCCAGCAGTTATAGCGGGGGGGCCCCCTACAATGAGCAGTTCTTC
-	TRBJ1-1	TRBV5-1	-	CASSQRPDTNTEAFF	TGCGCCAGCAGCCAACGGCCAGATACGAACACTGAAGCTTTCTTT
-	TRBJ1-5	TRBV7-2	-	CASSLGGLREPQHF	TGTGCCAGCAGCTTAGGGGGCCTGAGGGAGCCCCAGCATTTT
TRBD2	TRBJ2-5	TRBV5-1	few	CASSTLAGNLGGETQYF	TGCGCCAGCAGCACACTAGCGGGGAACTTAGGGGGAGAGACCCAGTACTTC
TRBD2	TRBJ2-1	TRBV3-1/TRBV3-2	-	CASSHQAGSGNEQFF	TGTGCCAGCAGCCACCAAGCGGGGTCGGGGAATGAGCAGTTCTTC
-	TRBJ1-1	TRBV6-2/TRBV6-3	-	CASSYIGRGRVTEAFF	TGTGCCAGCAGTTACATCGGTCGGGGCAGGGTAACTGAAGCTTTCTTT
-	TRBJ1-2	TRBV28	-	CASSFQGGNYGYTF	TGTGCCAGCAGTTTCCAGGGTGGGAACTATGGCTACACCTTC
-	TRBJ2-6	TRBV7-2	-	CASSLVGVGSGANVLTF	TGTGCCAGCAGCTTAGTGGGGGTCGGGTCTGGGGCCAACGTCCTGACTTTC
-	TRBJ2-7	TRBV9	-	CASSLRALGPQVGEQYF	TGTGCCAGCAGCCTAAGAGCGCTCGGGCCCCAGGTCGGCGAGCAGTACTTC
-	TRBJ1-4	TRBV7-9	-	CASSQGRGDEKLFF	TGTGCCAGCAGCCAGGGGAGGGGTGATGAAAAACTGTTTTTT
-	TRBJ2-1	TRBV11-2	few	CASSLPLGEQFF	TGTGCCAGCAGCCTCCCCTTGGGTGAGCAGTTCTTC
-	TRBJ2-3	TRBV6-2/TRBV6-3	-	CASSYRGTRAPTDTQYF	TGTGCCAGCAGTTACAGAGGGACTCGGGCCCCCACAGATACGCAGTATTTT
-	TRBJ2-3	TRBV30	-	CAWNGRLGDTQYF	TGTGCCTGGAATGGACGGTTAGGGGATACGCAGTATTTT
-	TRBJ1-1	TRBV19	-	CASSIAPGVNTEAFF	TGTGCCAGTAGTATAGCCCCGGGAGTAAACACTGAAGCTTTCTTT
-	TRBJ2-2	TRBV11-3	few	CASSLAGAGELFF	TGTGCCAGCAGCTTAGCGGGGGCCGGGGAGCTGTTTTTT
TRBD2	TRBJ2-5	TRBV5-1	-	CASSPGTSGGQETQYF	TGCGCCAGCAGCCCCGGGACTAGCGGGGGCCAAGAGACCCAGTACTTC
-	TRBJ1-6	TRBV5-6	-	CASNHGDTNSPLHF	TGTGCCAGCAACCACGGAGACACTAATTCACCCCTCCACTTT
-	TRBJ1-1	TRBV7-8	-	CASSLGFGGRWNTEAFF	TGTGCCAGCAGCTTAGGGTTCGGGGGCCGGTGGAACACTGAAGCTTTCTTT
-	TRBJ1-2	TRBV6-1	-	CASSEPENYGYTF	TGTGCCAGCAGTGAACCGGAGAACTATGGCTACACCTTC
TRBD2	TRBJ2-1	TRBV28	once	CASSDGGGPYNEQFF	TGTGCCAGCAGTGATGGGGGGGGTCCCTACAATGAGCAGTTCTTC
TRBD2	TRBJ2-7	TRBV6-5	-	CASSYGGTGLGLQYF	TGTGCCAGCAGTTACGGTGGGACGGGACTAGGTCTTCAGTACTTC
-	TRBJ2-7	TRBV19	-	CASSTRTYEQYF	TGTGCCAGTAGTACTCGTACCTACGAGCAGTACTTC
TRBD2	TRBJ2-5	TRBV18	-	CASSPTSSGQGTQYF	TGTGCCAGCTCACCAACGTCTAGCGGCCAGGGGACCCAGTACTTC
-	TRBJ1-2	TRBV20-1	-	CSAGTLSGYTF	TGCAGTGCAGGGACCCTCTCTGGCTACACCTTC
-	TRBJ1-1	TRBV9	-	CASSRGEVNTEAFF	TGTGCCAGCAGCCGTGGGGAGGTGAACACTGAAGCTTTCTTT
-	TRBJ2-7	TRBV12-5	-	CASGPDSRGEQYF	TGTGCTAGTGGTCCGGACAGTAGAGGAGAGCAGTACTTC
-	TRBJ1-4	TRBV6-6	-	CASSREGWLFF	TGTGCCAGCAGTCGAGAAGGGTGGCTGTTTTTT
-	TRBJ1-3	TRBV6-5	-	CASRSAGTIYF	TGTGCCAGCAGGTCAGCCGGCACCATATATTTT